What follows describes a single TCR beta chain. Its antigen is still unknown. The sample is drawn from a study of cytomegalovirus exposure and HLA in healthy donors. In the study overall: Genotyping showed less than 85% of about 370 donors falling in the Caucasian-associated ancestry cluster. Study-level results: As confirmed in vitro, a few CMV-associated chains were specific for CMV antigens.

Primers for the PCR totalled 60 Vbeta and 13 Jbeta. Here immunoSEQ multiplex PCR was the method, and the copy in TCRdb shows in-frame clones only, minus some. This sample has approximately 150,000 clones; roughly four fifths occur once, and the top ten carry roughly 3.2%. The sequenced sample was PBMCs. This clonotype originated in a man between 18 and 29 years old in good health and CMV-seropositive.

CDR3 nucleotides: TGTGCCAGCAGCGAAACTTCCGAGGCGCAGTATTTT. Translated, it gives CASSETSEAQYF. This chain uses TRBV7-9 with TRBJ2-3; unclear D gene. V lost 5 bases and J 10 bases, leaving 13 bases between the germline ends. The germline gives CDR1 SEHNR, CDR2 FQNEAQ (reference sequence). The CDR3 runs 12 residues.